These 8 T cell receptor beta chains were all obtained from the same sample, sequenced in a study of metastatic and nonmetastatic thyroid tumors. There were no patients who had received any treatment before thyroid surgery. TCRdb re-called the PCR reads with MiXCR. This sample carries some 31,000 clones, 4% to 5% of them seen once, and the ten largest clones take around 23%. Specimen: blood. Receptor source: a female donor with papillary thyroid cancer or a benign thyroid nodule (not recorded which). Some clones in this sample may be carry-over from other donors' samples.

This clone was seen ten or more times. In this CDR3 the conserved last residue, phenylalanine or tryptophan, is missing, so a read error is likely. Because the CDR3's place on the DNA is in doubt, the DNA is left out and the CDR3 is given as listed by TCRdb. The chain joins TRBV6-1 to TRBJ1-2. The CDR3 sequence runs 9 residues, both termini included. Germline V gives CDR1 MNHNS, CDR2 SASEGT. The CDR3 spells CASREAASE.

This clone was counted many times. The J gene is TRBJ1-1, the V gene TRBV20-1; no clear D gene. V was clipped by 0 bases and J by 3 bases, with 14 bases between them. This CDR3 has 15 amino acids. In germline, CDR1 is DFQATT, CDR2 SNEGSKA (reference sequence). This CDR3 reads CSARDRGRGYTEAFF. The CDR3 nucleotides read TGCAGTGCTAGAGATCGTGGGCGGGGTTACACTGAAGCTTTCTTT.

The V gene is TRBV11-3, the J gene TRBJ2-5, with 14 bases fitting TRBD2. The ends lost 5 bases at V and 5 bases at J; junction bases unmatched: 16. Germline lookup yields CDR1 SGHNT and CDR2 YENEEA. CDR3 length: 19 residues. CDR3 residues: CASSTSYLGLAGGGETQYF. In DNA, the CDR3 is TGTGCCAGCAGCACCTCATATCTCGGACTAGCGGGAGGAGGGGAGACCCAGTACTTC.

The chain carries TRBV12-3 or TRBV12-4 and TRBJ2-1; 8 bases match TRBD1. CDR3 length: 15 amino acids. Trimming removed 6 bases from V and 4 bases from J; junction bases left unmatched: 8. The CDR3 here is CASSLGQGLYNEQFF. The CDR3, as DNA: TGTGCCAGCAGCCTCGGACAGGGCCTATACAATGAGCAGTTCTTC.

This clone was observed a handful of times. The chain combines TRBV12-3 or TRBV12-4 with TRBJ2-5; 7 nucleotides match TRBD2. V gave up 6 bases and J gave up 5 bases; unmatched junction bases: 9. The CDR3 extends over 14 amino acids. The CDR3 here is CASSPHGGGETQYF. CDR3 nucleotides: TGTGCCAGCAGCCCGCATGGGGGAGGGGAGACCCAGTACTTC.

This chain uses TRBV24-1 with TRBJ1-2; D is ambiguous. V was clipped by 6 bases and J by 9 bases, with 13 bases between them. The CDR3 extends over 12 amino acids. Germline V gene lookup returns CDR1 KGHDR and CDR2 SFDVKD. The CDR3 region has the DNA TGTGCCACCAGTTACACCACTTATTGCTACACCTTC. Amino acid sequence: CATSYTTYCYTF.

This clone was counted many times. V and J are TRBV12-5 and TRBJ1-1; no firm D call. Germline V lookup: CDR1 LGHNT, CDR2 FRNRAP. CDR3 length: 14 residues. Trimming removed 8 bases from V and 4 bases from J, with 17 bases in between. The CDR3 loop reads CASLSISLATEAFF. DNA of the CDR3: TGTGCTAGTCTCTCAATCTCCCTTGCCACTGAAGCTTTCTTT.

A note on this clone: The germline gene is not matched at one end of the junction; a read error may be the cause. This chain joins TRBV9 and TRBJ2-1; the match to TRBD2 covers 13 bases. The germline CDR1 and CDR2 sequences are SGDLS and YYNGEE. The length of the CDR3 is 15 residues. The chain's CDR3 is CASSGRTSGSYEQFF. CDR3 nucleotides: TGCGCCAGCAGCGGACGGACTAGCGGGAGTTATGAGCAGTTCTTC.